This T cell receptor (beta chain) was recorded in a study of blood T cell repertoires in COVID-19. Looking at the study overall: Sites in the United States, Italy and Spain provided acute and convalescent COVID-19 samples. The analysed material was cDNA or gDNA that came from T cells, B-cell-depleted T cells, or PBMCs.

Original processing methods: Reference gene primer amplification gave estimated nucleated cell counts. The table came from immunoSEQ multiplex PCR; TCRdb's copy has only in-frame clones and leaves some out. V, J and clone size are taken as reported in that table, and D and trimming were inferred from the DNA itself. The sample gives some 210,000 clones, around 84% of which show up once; around 20% is in the top ten. Trimming shortened V by 0 bases and J by 10 bases, and 12 bases separated the two germline ends. Germline CDR1 and CDR2: LGHDT and YNNKEL (reference sequence). The CDR3 is made up of 13 amino acids. This clone was counted once.

The source is a human donor in a cohort sampled during active COVID-19. The J gene is TRBJ1-1, the V gene TRBV3-1 (or the pseudogene TRBV3-2); D gene uncertain. The specimen sequenced was peripheral blood. CDR3 in amino acids: CASSQDAESVAFF. CDR3 nucleotide sequence: TGTGCCAGCAGCCAAGATGCGGAGAGCGTAGCTTTCTTT.